The 18 T cell receptor beta chains given below trace back to one sample, sequenced in a study of blood T cell repertoires in COVID-19 (TCRdb year 2020). Library preparation employed the immunoSEQ multiplex PCR assay. This immuneACCESS table, as held by TCRdb, lists in-frame sequences with V and J called but not all clones. Of the missing ones, under half trace to an unresolved V gene in checked studies; the others have no known cause. The sample includes approximately 93,000 clones, with 55% to 75% observed a single time. In total, the top ten clones hold around 14% of the sample. The material sequenced was peripheral blood. These receptors all stem from a woman older than 75 with acute or convalescent COVID-19.

This chain joins TRBV11-3 and TRBJ2-1; a weak D match, TRBD1 (6 bases). The CDR3 extends over 14 amino acids. Germline lookup yields CDR1 SGHNT and CDR2 YENEEA. V was trimmed by 3 bases and J by 7 bases, leaving 13 bases between them. DNA for the CDR3: TGTGCCAGCAGCTTCCAAGGGGGTAGGAATGAGCAGTTCTTC. Protein: CASSFQGGRNEQFF. The full variable domain, in which reference TRBV11-3 and TRBJ2-1 provide the parts outside the CDR3, is EAGVVQSPRYKIIEKKQPVAFWCNPISGHNTLYWYLQNLGQGPELLIRYENEEAVDDSQLPKDRFSAERLKGVDSTLKIQPAELGDSAVYLCASSFQGGRNEQFFGPGTRLTVL.

V usage is TRBV2 and J usage is TRBJ1-4, with D perhaps matching TRBD1 (5 bases). The V and J ends lost 10 bases and 4 bases respectively, with 16 bases between them. Germline CDR1 SNHLY, CDR2 FYNNEI. The CDR3 spans 14 residues. CDR3 DNA sequence: TGTGCCACCAAGGCTAGGGGCGGTAATGAAAAACTGTTTTTT. Encoded protein: CATKARGGNEKLFF.

This clone was recorded once. The chain is built from TRBV24-1 and TRBJ2-2, with TRBD1 matching 9 bases. This CDR3 is built from 16 residues. Trimming cost V 3 bases and J 7 bases; bases outside gene matches: 8. CDR1 KGHDR and CDR2 SFDVKD come from the germline V gene. The CDR3 is CATSDQVGTGFGELFF. The CDR3 DNA reads as TGTGCCACCAGTGATCAGGTCGGGACAGGGTTCGGGGAGCTGTTTTTT.

This clone came up once. The gene calls are TRBV2 and TRBJ2-3; 9 bases align to TRBD2. The CDR3 has 17 amino acids. J was trimmed by 4 bases and V by 2 bases; bases with no gene match: 10. CDR1 SNHLY and CDR2 FYNNEI come from the germline V gene. CDR3 in amino acids: CASSEIVAGGPPDTQYF. CDR3 coding DNA: TGTGCCAGCAGTGAAATAGTGGCGGGGGGGCCACCAGATACGCAGTATTTT.

In this sample, this clone turned up a few times. This chain joins TRBV4-3 and TRBJ1-4, with TRBD1 identical over 7 bases. The length of the CDR3 is 17 residues. The germline gives CDR1 LGHNA, CDR2 YSLEER. V dropped 1 base and J dropped 0; count of bases not matched to a gene: 5. The CDR3 protein is CASSQASTGSTNEKLFF. CDR3 bases: TGCGCCAGCAGCCAAGCGTCGACAGGGTCAACTAATGAAAAACTGTTTTTT.

This clone is a singleton in its sample. The chain's CDR3 is CASSPTGDYGYTF. Here the CDR3 DNA reads TGTGCCAGCAGTCCAACAGGGGACTATGGCTACACCTTC. The V call is TRBV27, the J call TRBJ1-2; TRBD1 aligns across 7 bases. With V trimmed by 5 bases and J by 3 bases, 3 bases remained unmatched. The CDR3 covers 13 residues. Per germline, CDR1 MNHEY and CDR2 SMNVEV (reference sequence).

The chain is built from TRBV6-5 and TRBJ2-1; 8 bases are shared with TRBD1. The germline gives CDR1 MNHEY, CDR2 SVGAGI. V gave up 6 bases and J gave up 1 base; unmatched junction bases: 5. The CDR3 has 15 amino acids. CDR3 loop: CASSRGTGSYNEQFF. In nucleotides, the CDR3 is TGTGCCAGCAGCCGAGGGACAGGATCCTACAATGAGCAGTTCTTC.

The chain has TRBV5-1 and TRBJ1-6, with 7 bases fitting TRBD1. This CDR3 comprises 14 residues. Germline assignment: CDR1 SGHRS and CDR2 YFSETQ. The ends lost 4 bases at V and 8 bases at J; junction bases unmatched: 6. CDR3 protein: CASSLGQVDSPLHF. The CDR3 coding sequence is TGCGCCAGCAGCCTAGGACAGGTTGATTCACCCCTCCACTTT.

A few counts support this clone. This chain joins TRBV11-1 and TRBJ1-2; 8 bases fit TRBD1. Losses at the gene ends were 2 bases for V and 7 bases for J; bases not matched to a gene: 6. The CDR3 has 14 amino acids. CDR1 and CDR2 from the germline V gene are SGHAT and FQDESV (reference sequence). The CDR3 loop is CASSLNRGSGGYTF. CDR3 DNA sequence: TGTGCCAGCAGCTTAAACAGGGGGAGTGGTGGCTACACCTTC.

The DNA of the CDR3 is TGCGCCAGCAGCCAAACCCCGGACAGGGGGGGTGGCTACACCTTC. Amino acid sequence: CASSQTPDRGGGYTF. The V call is TRBV4-1, the J call TRBJ1-2, with 10 bases aligning to TRBD1. The V segment lost 2 bases and the J segment 7 bases; nucleotides outside the gene matches: 7. The CDR3 totals 15 residues. Germline CDR1 MGHRA, CDR2 YSYEKL.

The CDR3: CASSLGILNYGYTF. CDR3 in DNA: TGTGCCAGCAGCCTAGGTATCCTTAACTATGGCTACACCTTC. This chain links TRBV7-2 with TRBJ1-2; no clear D. CDR1 SGHTA and CDR2 FQGNSA come from the germline V gene. The CDR3 runs to 14 residues. V was pared by 5 bases and J by 1 base, with 11 bases between.

This chain uses TRBV7-2 with TRBJ1-2; D may be TRBD1 (6 bases). V was shortened by 4 bases and J by 5 bases, with 11 bases between the two germline ends. This CDR3 has 13 residues. Per germline, CDR1 SGHTA and CDR2 FQGNSA. CDR3 sequence (DNA): TGTGCCAGCAGCTGGATAAGGGGGTATGGCTACACCTTC. Its protein is CASSWIRGYGYTF. The full variable domain, its missing parts supplied by reference TRBV7-2 and TRBJ1-2, is GAGVSQSPSNKVTEKGKDVELRCDPISGHTALYWYRQSLGQGLEFLIYFQGNSAPDKSGLPSDRFSAERTGGSVSTLTIQRTQQEDSAVYLCASSWIRGYGYTFGSGTRLTVV.

The V gene is TRBV9, the J gene TRBJ1-5; possible D gene TRBD1, 6 bases. The CDR3 is 14 amino acids. V lost 3 bases to trimming and J lost 6 bases, with 13 bases between them. In germline, CDR1 is SGDLS, CDR2 YYNGEE. The CDR3 is CASSGGQLIQPQHF. Here the CDR3 DNA reads TGTGCCAGCAGCGGCGGACAGCTTATTCAGCCCCAGCATTTT.

This chain links TRBV28 with TRBJ1-2, with 12 bases aligning to TRBD1. From germline, CDR1 is MDHEN and CDR2 SYDVKM. The CDR3 spans 15 residues. With V trimmed by 0 bases and J by 7 bases, 3 bases remained unmatched. The CDR3 loop reads CASSLWGQGASGYTF. In DNA form, the CDR3 reads TGTGCCAGCAGTTTATGGGGACAGGGGGCCTCTGGCTACACCTTC.

V and J are TRBV12-3 or TRBV12-4 and TRBJ1-6, with D unclear. This CDR3 has 12 residues. Between the trimmed V and J ends, which lost 6 bases and 5 bases, there was a span of 5 bases. DNA for the CDR3: TGTGCCAGCAGCCCTAATAATTCACCCCTCCACTTT. This gives the protein CASSPNNSPLHF.

The chain recombines TRBV14 with TRBJ2-2; 8 nucleotides line up with TRBD1. In germline, CDR1 is SGHDN, CDR2 FVKESK. The V gene end was trimmed by 2 bases and the J gene end by 5 bases; junction bases not matched to a gene: 13. The CDR3 has 18 residues. The CDR3 reads CASSQFDRGRRGTGELFF. The CDR3 DNA is TGTGCCAGCAGCCAATTCGACAGGGGCCGCCGGGGGACCGGGGAGCTGTTTTTT.

CDR3 in DNA: TGTGCCAGCAGCCCCGGGACTAACTATGGCTACACCTTC. It is translated as CASSPGTNYGYTF. The chain carries TRBV5-5 and TRBJ1-2; D unclear. The V and J ends lost 4 bases and 0 bases respectively, with 7 bases between them. The CDR3 length is 13 residues. The germline V gene encodes CDR1 SGHKS and CDR2 YYEKEE (reference sequence).

The chain combines TRBV5-4 with TRBJ1-6, with a weak D call TRBD1 (5 bases). This CDR3 has 15 residues. The germline CDR1 and CDR2 sequences are SGHNT and YYREEE (reference sequence). V lost 4 bases and J 8 bases, leaving 16 bases between the germline ends. The CDR3 spells CASSSRRRGDSPLHF. CDR3 DNA sequence: TGTGCCAGCAGCAGCCGGCGGAGGGGAGATTCACCCCTCCACTTT.